The rows below give T cell receptor beta chains drawn from one sample of a study of T cell repertoires in cytomegalovirus infection. TCRdb processed the reads anew with MiXCR; each CDR3 protein has one entry. The sample has some 320,000 distinct CDR3 sequences, 8% to 10% seen once; the top ten hold approximately 4.7%. Source material: PBMCs. The receptor source for this set is a human donor in good health (CMV status not recorded). Some clones in this sample may be carry-over from other donors' samples. The CDR3 runs from the conserved cysteine through the conserved F or W. Fields, in order: clone size, D gene, V gene, J gene, CDR3 protein, CDR3 DNA. A D gene is named only where the DNA matches it firmly. Not all rows give a size; the values are once, few, many and, for expanded clones, a class.

NA	NA	TRBV14	TRBJ1-1	CASSHRLTNTEAFF	TGTGCCAGCAGCCACAGATTAACGAACACTGAAGCTTTCTTT
many	NA	TRBV7-9	TRBJ1-2	CASSLSRSGYGYTF	TGTGCCAGCAGCTTATCTCGTTCAGGGTATGGCTACACCTTC
many	NA	TRBV12-3/TRBV12-4	TRBJ2-1	CASSLSSGPLGEQFF	TGTGCCAGCAGTTTATCCAGCGGTCCCCTCGGTGAGCAGTTCTTC
few	NA	TRBV6-5	TRBJ2-3	CASSPGFKDTQYF	TGTGCCAGCAGTCCTGGGTTTAAGGATACGCAGTATTTT
many	TRBD1	TRBV6-1	TRBJ2-2	CASNTGGTGTGELFF	TGTGCCAGCAATACAGGGGGCACAGGCACCGGGGAGCTGTTTTTT
few	NA	TRBV5-3	TRBJ1-4	CASSLGRNNEKLFF	TGTGCCAGCAGCCTCGGGAGGAATAATGAAAAACTGTTTTTT
many	TRBD1	TRBV28	TRBJ1-2	CAAGPGQGAFGGYTF	TGTGCCGCTGGACCGGGACAGGGGGCTTTCGGAGGCTACACCTTC
NA	TRBD1	TRBV10-3	TRBJ1-1	CATWTGAMNTEAFF	TGTGCCACCTGGACAGGGGCAATGAACACTGAAGCTTTCTTT
many	TRBD2	TRBV11-2	TRBJ2-3	CASSSFRGAAGGPGDTQYF	TGTGCCAGCAGCTCCTTCCGGGGTGCAGCGGGAGGGCCGGGAGATACGCAGTATTTT
NA	TRBD2	TRBV18	TRBJ2-1	CASSSISGTGNEQFF	TGTGCCAGCTCATCTATTAGCGGGACGGGGAATGAGCAGTTCTTC
few	TRBD2	TRBV7-2	TRBJ2-2	CASSLARLAGGNTGELFF	TGTGCCAGCAGCTTAGCGCGGCTAGCGGGGGGGAACACCGGGGAGCTGTTTTTT
many	NA	TRBV4-1	TRBJ1-3	CASSQPGRKSGNTIYF	TGCGCCAGCAGCCAGCCCGGACGGAAATCTGGAAACACCATATATTTT
many	NA	TRBV28	TRBJ1-1	CASRAANGNEAFF	TGTGCCAGCAGGGCGGCAAATGGTAATGAAGCTTTCTTT
NA	NA	TRBV19	TRBJ2-3	CASSIGLSTDTQYF	TGTGCCAGTAGTATCGGACTTAGCACAGATACGCAGTATTTT
many	TRBD2	TRBV7-2	TRBJ2-7	CASSLSGGNHYEQYF	TGTGCCAGCAGCTTATCGGGGGGGAATCACTACGAGCAGTACTTC
many	TRBD1	TRBV20-1	TRBJ2-4	CSASLARGRADIQYF	TGCAGTGCTAGTCTTGCCAGGGGGAGAGCAGACATTCAGTACTTC
many	NA	TRBV6-1	TRBJ2-7	CASSDPRNEQYF	TGTGCCAGCAGTGACCCTAGGAACGAGCAGTACTTC
many	NA	TRBV7-2	TRBJ1-1	CASSFNGVMNTEAFF	TGTGCCAGCAGCTTTAACGGAGTCATGAACACTGAAGCTTTCTTT
many	TRBD1	TRBV27	TRBJ2-7	CASSLSRGLSSYEQYF	TGTGCCAGCAGTTTAAGCAGGGGGCTAAGCTCCTACGAGCAGTACTTC
NA	NA	TRBV6-2/TRBV6-3	TRBJ1-2	CASSRQSIANYGYTF	TGTGCCAGCAGCCGACAGTCAATAGCTAACTATGGCTACACCTTC
NA	NA	TRBV6-2/TRBV6-3	TRBJ1-1	CASSYSAGLSEAFF	TGTGCCAGCAGTTACTCGGCGGGGCTCTCTGAAGCTTTCTTT
NA	TRBD2	TRBV7-2	TRBJ2-5	CASTKEREGRETQYF	TGTGCCAGCACTAAGGAGCGGGAGGGCCGAGAGACCCAGTACTTC
few	NA	TRBV5-1	TRBJ1-1	CASSLARGGVLNTEAFF	TGCGCCAGCAGCTTGGCCAGGGGCGGTGTCTTGAACACTGAAGCTTTCTTT
many	TRBD1	TRBV7-6	TRBJ2-7	CASSALWDRVGSEQYF	TGTGCCAGCAGCGCCCTCTGGGACAGGGTGGGAAGCGAGCAGTACTTC
few	TRBD1	TRBV5-1	TRBJ1-1	CASSLEGTGRDTEAFF	TGCGCCAGCAGCTTGGAGGGGACAGGGAGGGACACTGAAGCTTTCTTT